This TCR beta chain came from a study of monozygotic twins with inflammatory bowel disease. TCRdb re-called the 5' RACE reads and catalogs CDR3 proteins one per entry, DNA excluded. The sample's table shows 80,000 or so distinct CDR3 sequences. CDR1 is SNHLY and CDR2 is FYNNEI in the germline V gene. The CDR3 extends over 14 amino acids. V is TRBV2 and J is TRBJ2-3; no DNA is available, so the TRBD1 call from TCRdb remains unchecked. The TCR originated in a human donor with ulcerative colitis or Crohn's disease, or a healthy co-twin of an affected twin (not recorded which). The specimen was blood. The chain's CDR3 is CASSEQGSLDTQYF.